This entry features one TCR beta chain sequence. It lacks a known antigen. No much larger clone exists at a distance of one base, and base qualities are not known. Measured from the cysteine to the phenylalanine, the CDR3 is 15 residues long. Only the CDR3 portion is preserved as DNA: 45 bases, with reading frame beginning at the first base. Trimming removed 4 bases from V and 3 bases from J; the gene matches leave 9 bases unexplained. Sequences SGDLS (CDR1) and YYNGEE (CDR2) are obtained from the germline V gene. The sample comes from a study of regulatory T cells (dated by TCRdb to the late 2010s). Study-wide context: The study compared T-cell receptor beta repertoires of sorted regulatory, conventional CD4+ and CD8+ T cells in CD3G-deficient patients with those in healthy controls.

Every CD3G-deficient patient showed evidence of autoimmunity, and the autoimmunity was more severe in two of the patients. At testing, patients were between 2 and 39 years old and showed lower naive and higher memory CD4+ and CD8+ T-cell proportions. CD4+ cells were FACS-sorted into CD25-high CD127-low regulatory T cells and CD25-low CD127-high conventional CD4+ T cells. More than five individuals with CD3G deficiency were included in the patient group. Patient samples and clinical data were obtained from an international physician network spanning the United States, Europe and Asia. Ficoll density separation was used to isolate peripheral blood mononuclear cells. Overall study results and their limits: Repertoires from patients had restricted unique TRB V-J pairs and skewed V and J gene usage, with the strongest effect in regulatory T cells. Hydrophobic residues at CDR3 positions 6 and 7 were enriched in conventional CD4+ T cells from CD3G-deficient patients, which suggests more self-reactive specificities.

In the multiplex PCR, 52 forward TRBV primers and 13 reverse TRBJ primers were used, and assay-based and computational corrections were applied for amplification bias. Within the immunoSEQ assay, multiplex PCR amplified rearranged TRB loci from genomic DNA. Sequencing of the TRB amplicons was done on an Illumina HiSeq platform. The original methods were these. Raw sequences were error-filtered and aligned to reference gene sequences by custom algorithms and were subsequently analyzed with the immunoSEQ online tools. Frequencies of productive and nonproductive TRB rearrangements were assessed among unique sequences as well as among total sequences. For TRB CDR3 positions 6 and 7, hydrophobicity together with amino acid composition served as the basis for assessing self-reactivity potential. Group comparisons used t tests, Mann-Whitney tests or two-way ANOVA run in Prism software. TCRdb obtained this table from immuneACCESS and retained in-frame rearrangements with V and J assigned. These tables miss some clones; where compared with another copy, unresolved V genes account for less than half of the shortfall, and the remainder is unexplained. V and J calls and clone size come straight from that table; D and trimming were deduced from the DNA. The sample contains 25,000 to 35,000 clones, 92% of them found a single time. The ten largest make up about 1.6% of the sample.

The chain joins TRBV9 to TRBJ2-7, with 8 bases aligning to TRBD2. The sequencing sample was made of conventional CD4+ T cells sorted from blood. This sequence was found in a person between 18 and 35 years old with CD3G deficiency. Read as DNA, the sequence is TGTGCCAGCAGCCCGGGGGGGCCGGCTATCTACGAGCAGTACTTC. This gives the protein CASSPGGPAIYEQYF.